The source of this T cell receptor (beta chain) is a study of cytomegalovirus exposure and HLA in healthy donors. Study as a whole: Clustering assigned 70% to 85% of the 350 to 400 genotyped donors to the Caucasian-associated ancestry cluster.

A note on this clone: What it recognizes is unknown.

Whole-study results and caveats: When analyzed later, the rates of TCR association showed variation by HLA locus, with DRB1 the most and HLA-C the fewest.

CDR1 SEHNR and CDR2 FQNEAQ come from the germline V gene (reference sequence). This CDR3 contains 13 residues. V shed 7 bases and J shed 0 bases, with 9 bases lying between them. PCR involved 60 Vbeta and 13 Jbeta primers. Assay: immunoSEQ multiplex PCR; the TCRdb copy retains only in-frame clones and omits some. The table has 150,000 to 200,000 clones, roughly 80% seen once. The V and J genes are TRBV7-9 and TRBJ1-1; tentatively, D is TRBD1 (5 bases). Sequenced: PBMCs. This clonotype was sampled from a human donor in good health. Here the CDR3 reads CASMDNLNTEAFF. DNA of the CDR3: TGTGCCAGCATGGACAACTTGAACACTGAAGCTTTCTTT. Looking up the rest from reference TRBV7-9 and TRBJ1-1 gives the full variable domain: DTGVSQNPRHKITKRGQNVTFRCDPISEHNRLYWYRQTLGQGPEFLTYFQNEAQLEKSRLLSDRFSAERPKGSFSTLEIQRTEQGDSAMYLCASMDNLNTEAFFGQGTRLTVV.